This T cell receptor (beta chain) was profiled in a study of Tregs in tolerant kidney transplant recipients. Germline values: CDR1 SGHRS, CDR2 YFSETQ. V dropped 0 bases and J dropped 5 bases, with 5 bases sitting between them. The CDR3 loop spans 12 amino acids. This clone occurred a few times. What it binds is not known. The same CDR3 is also encoded by other DNA sequences in this sample. Study-wide results and limits: No direct test of biological reproducibility was done here. The small number of patients limits these findings pending further validation. Tregs expanded with activated donor B cells seemed most donor-specific.

Using immunoSEQ multiplex PCR, the repertoire was profiled, and TCRdb retains in-frame clones only, with some absent. The table shows 240,000 or so clones, with about 80% occurring only once. J is TRBJ2-5 and V is TRBV5-1, with D perhaps TRBD2 (5 bases). This sequence was found in a human donor in good health. Sequenced sample: CD4+ T cells from blood. DNA of the CDR3: TGCGCCAGCAGCTTGGCGGGGGAGACCCAGTACTTC. Translated: CASSLAGETQYF.